Each of the 28 T cell receptor beta chains below was sequenced from the same sample in a study of siplizumab effects on memory and regulatory T cells. Clones were read by immunoSEQ multiplex PCR, and TCRdb kept only the in-frame ones, dropping some. Of about 97,000 clones in the sample, about 94% were seen once. The material sequenced was CD4+ T cells sorted from blood. These receptor sequences come from a human donor in good health.

This clone was found once. The chain is built from TRBV18 and TRBJ1-1, with D perhaps TRBD1 (6 bases). CDR3 length: 14 amino acids. The V end was cut by 6 bases, the J end by 3 bases, with 14 bases between. CDR1 is KGHSH, CDR2 LQKENI, per germline. CDR3 in DNA: TGTGCCAGCTCCTCGACAGGTTCCGACACTGAAGCTTTCTTT. This gives the protein CASSSTGSDTEAFF.

The chain joins TRBV28 to TRBJ2-3; D is unclear. Between the trimmed V and J ends, which lost 4 bases and 8 bases, there was a span of 25 bases. The CDR3 is made up of 17 amino acids. Per germline, CDR1 MDHEN and CDR2 SYDVKM. The CDR3 DNA sequence: TGTGCCAGCAGTTCCCCTCGCGGCGGCAGCCTGTCCGGTACGCAGTATTTT. Protein sequence: CASSSPRGGSLSGTQYF. The full variable domain, completed using reference TRBV28 and TRBJ2-3, is DVKVTQSSRYLVKRTGEKVFLECVQDMDHENMFWYRQDPGLGLRLIYFSYDVKMKEKGDIPEGYSVSREKKERFSLILESASTNQTSMYLCASSSPRGGSLSGTQYFGPGTRLTVL.

This rearrangement joins TRBV10-1 to TRBJ2-1; 10 nucleotides line up with TRBD2. In germline, CDR1 is WNHNN, CDR2 SYGVQD (reference sequence). With V trimmed by 3 bases and J by 7 bases, 6 bases remained unmatched. The CDR3 is made up of 15 amino acids. Here the CDR3 reads CASSDGLAGVNEQFF. DNA of the CDR3: TGCGCCAGCAGTGACGGGCTAGCGGGAGTAAATGAGCAGTTCTTC.

The chain is built from TRBV19 and TRBJ2-2; no clear D. The V end was cut by 6 bases, the J end by 4 bases, with 12 bases between. CDR1 and CDR2 (germline): LNHDA, SQIVND (reference sequence). This CDR3 is built from 14 residues. The CDR3 DNA reads as TGTGCCAGTAGCCAAGTCGGTATCACCGGGGAGCTGTTTTTT. This encodes CASSQVGITGELFF. The entire variable domain, with the rest obtained from reference TRBV19 and TRBJ2-2, is as follows: DGGITQSPKYLFRKEGQNVTLSCEQNLNHDAMYWYRQDPGQGLRLIYYSQIVNDFQKGDIAEGYSVSREKKESFPLTVTSAQKNPTAFYLCASSQVGITGELFFGEGSRLTVL.

This chain joins TRBV5-1 and TRBJ1-2, with TRBD1 identical over 7 bases. V was pared by 4 bases and J by 6 bases, with 15 bases of the junction left unmatched. This CDR3 is 16 amino acids long. Germline CDR1 and CDR2: SGHRS and YFSETQ. CDR3 in DNA: TGCGCCAGCAGCGGGGCGATGAGACAGGGAGCGGATGGCTACACCTTC. Protein: CASSGAMRQGADGYTF.

This clone has just one count. The chain joins TRBV18 to TRBJ2-5, with 10 bases aligning to TRBD2. The CDR3 runs to 14 residues. Germline values: CDR1 KGHSH, CDR2 LQKENI. Germline trimming cut 8 bases from V and 5 bases from J; bases unmatched to any gene: 8. This chain's CDR3 is CASHRGAGGETQYF. The CDR3 DNA reads TGTGCCAGCCACCGTGGAGCGGGAGGGGAGACCCAGTACTTC.

The gene calls are TRBV19 and TRBJ2-7, with D possibly being TRBD2 (6 bases). The V gene lost 7 bases and the J gene lost 6 bases, with 19 bases spanning the gap. CDR1 is LNHDA and CDR2 is SQIVND in the germline V gene (reference sequence). The CDR3 is 14 residues long. DNA for the CDR3: TGTGCCAGTAACAATGGAGGGGCCGGCTCCGAGCAGTACTTC. Amino acids: CASNNGGAGSEQYF.

The chain combines TRBV5-1 with TRBJ2-3; D assignment may be TRBD1 or TRBD2 (5 bases each). The germline V gene encodes CDR1 SGHRS and CDR2 YFSETQ. This CDR3 is built from 16 residues. Trimming took off 0 bases at V and 0 bases at J, with 11 bases between the two ends. The CDR3 region is CASSLARGYSTDTQYF. The CDR3 DNA sequence: TGCGCCAGCAGCTTGGCCCGGGGCTATAGCACAGATACGCAGTATTTT.

This clone was counted once. V is TRBV27 and J is TRBJ1-1; maybe TRBD1 (5 bases). CDR3 length equals 17 residues. Germline V gene data show CDR1 as MNHEY and CDR2 as SMNVEV (reference sequence). V lost 5 bases and J 7 bases, leaving 26 bases between the germline ends. CDR3 DNA: TGTGCCAGCAGTCCGTACACCAGCAGGGCAATACGGCGTGAAGCTTTCTTT. It encodes CASSPYTSRAIRREAFF.

This chain uses TRBV21-1 with TRBJ2-5; TRBD1, the D gene given by the table, was not confirmed from the DNA. TRBV21-1 is a listed pseudogene. CDR3 size: 16 residues. CDR3 nucleotide sequence: TGTGCCAGCAGCAAATGGGCCCGTGCGTTGGTAGAGACCCAGTACTTC. The encoded protein is CASSKWARALVETQYF.

V is TRBV6-6 and J is TRBJ1-4; the match to TRBD1 covers 7 bases. Germline CDR1 MNHNY, CDR2 SVGAGI (reference sequence). V shed 1 base and J 8 bases; nucleotides not matched to a gene: 7. The CDR3 is made up of 15 amino acids. The CDR3 protein is CASSYYDRVEEKLFF. The CDR3 DNA is TGTGCCAGCAGTTACTACGACAGGGTGGAGGAAAAACTGTTTTTT.

The V gene is TRBV10-2, the J gene TRBJ1-2, with 8 nucleotides matching TRBD1. Germline CDR1 WSHSY, CDR2 SAAADI. V dropped 6 bases and J dropped 8; count of bases not matched to a gene: 11. This CDR3 has 14 amino acids. The chain's CDR3 is CASSQPTGEGGYTF. The DNA for the CDR3 is TGCGCCAGCAGCCAACCGACAGGGGAAGGAGGCTACACCTTC.

This clone was picked up one time. The CDR3 loop reads CASCTTGTANQETQYF. The DNA of the CDR3 is TGCGCCAGTTGCACAACCGGGACAGCTAACCAAGAGACCCAGTACTTC. The chain recombines TRBV5-1 with TRBJ2-5; 7 bases map to TRBD1. Germline V CDR1 and CDR2: SGHRS, YFSETQ. J gave up 0 bases and V 8 bases, and 13 bases lay outside the gene matches. The CDR3 sequence is 16 residues long.

The chain couples TRBV7-6 to TRBJ2-1, with 7 bases fitting TRBD2. Germline trimming cut 5 bases from V and 5 bases from J; bases unmatched to any gene: 18. Germline lookup yields CDR1 SGHVS and CDR2 FNYEAQ. The CDR3 runs 18 residues. The CDR3 DNA reads as TGTGCCAGCAGCGCGTACGGTCGGTCCAGCGGGATCCACAATGAGCAGTTCTTC. This codes for CASSAYGRSSGIHNEQFF.

V usage is TRBV28 and J usage is TRBJ2-1; D gene unclear. V lost 5 bases and J 9 bases, leaving 23 bases between the germline ends. This CDR3 spans 16 amino acids. The germline gives CDR1 MDHEN, CDR2 SYDVKM. The CDR3 reads CASSRTGSLPRGEQFF. Written as DNA, the CDR3 is TGTGCCAGCAGTCGAACCGGGTCCTTACCTCGTGGTGAGCAGTTCTTC.

J is TRBJ2-2 and V is TRBV9; D tentatively fits TRBD1 or TRBD2 (5 bases each). V lost 0 bases, J lost 6 bases, and 12 bases lay in between. The CDR3 consists of 15 residues. Germline V gene lookup returns CDR1 SGDLS and CDR2 YYNGEE. CDR3 bases: TGTGCCAGCAGCGTAGGGTCGGGGCGAGCCGGGGAGCTGTTTTTT. This gives the protein CASSVGSGRAGELFF.

This clone occurred a few times. The chain carries TRBV5-1 and TRBJ2-6; D possibly corresponds to TRBD2 (6 bases). The CDR3 loop spans 16 amino acids. V lost 4 bases to trimming and J lost 4 bases, with 15 bases between them. Germline loops: CDR1 SGHRS, CDR2 YFSETQ. CDR3 residues: CASSPRGGYGANVLTF. CDR3 nucleotides: TGCGCCAGCAGCCCCCGTGGGGGGTACGGGGCCAACGTCCTGACTTTC.

Turning to this clone: One end of the junction is discordant with germline, which a read error may explain. The rearrangement joins TRBV5-6 to TRBJ1-2; D remains ambiguous. This CDR3 spans 13 amino acids. The germline V gene has CDR1 SGHDT and CDR2 YYEEEE. CDR3 region: CASSSDGRYDYTF. For the CDR3, the DNA is TGTGCCAGCAGCTCCGACGGCAGATATGACTACACCTTC. The variable domain in full, with the rest retrieved from reference TRBV5-6 and TRBJ1-2, is DAGVTQSPTHLIKTRGQQVTLRCSPKSGHDTVSWYQQALGQGPQFIFQYYEEEERQRGNFPDRFSGHQFPNYSSELNVNALLLGDSALYLCASSSDGRYDYTFGSGTRLTVV.

This clone was counted once. The rearrangement joins TRBV29-1 to TRBJ2-2; no clear D gene. Trimming took 5 bases from V and 1 from J, leaving 11 bases between them. This CDR3 is 14 amino acids long. Germline assignment: CDR1 SQVTM and CDR2 ANQGSEA. The CDR3 sequence is CSVTFLQNTGELFF. The CDR3 nucleotides are TGCAGCGTTACATTCTTACAGAACACCGGGGAGCTGTTTTTT.

The chain carries TRBV11-2 and TRBJ2-1; either TRBD1 or TRBD2 may supply D (11 bases each). The CDR3 runs 16 residues. V was shortened by 3 bases and J by 9 bases, with 21 bases between the two germline ends. Germline loops: CDR1 SGHAT, CDR2 FQNNGV. CDR3 in DNA: TGTGCCAGCAGCTTTCGACTAGCGGGGACAGGGGGTGAGCAGTTCTTC. Its protein is CASSFRLAGTGGEQFF.

The rearrangement joins TRBV18 to TRBJ2-5, with D unclear. CDR1 is KGHSH, CDR2 LQKENI, per germline. The CDR3 is 16 residues long. Between the trimmed V and J ends, which lost 3 bases and 5 bases, there was a span of 19 bases. In nucleotides, the CDR3 is TGTGCCAGCTCACCGAGAGCAGGAGACGGTCACGAGACCCAGTACTTC. It specifies CASSPRAGDGHETQYF. Together with reference TRBV18 and TRBJ2-5, the CDR3 gives the full variable domain: NAGVMQNPRHLVRRRGQEARLRCSPMKGHSHVYWYRQLPEEGLKFMVYLQKENIIDESGMPKERFSAEFPKEGPSILRIQQVVRGDSAAYFCASSPRAGDGHETQYFGPGTRLLVL.

The chain's CDR3 is CASSLVIQETQYF. The CDR3 bases are TGTGCCAGCAGCTTGGTAATCCAGGAGACCCAGTACTTC. The rearrangement links TRBV7-9 to TRBJ2-5, with unresolved D. Trimming took off 3 bases at V and 5 bases at J, with 10 bases between the two ends. The germline V gene has CDR1 SEHNR and CDR2 FQNEAQ (reference sequence). This CDR3 spans 13 amino acids.

This rearrangement joins TRBV6-1 to TRBJ2-7, with D unresolved. V gave up 7 bases and J gave up 3 bases, with 10 bases separating them. Germline CDR1 reads MNHNS; CDR2 reads SASEGT. The CDR3 is made up of 12 amino acids. CDR3: CASNRVGYEQYF. CDR3 sequence (DNA): TGTGCCAGCAATAGGGTCGGCTACGAGCAGTACTTC.

As regards this clone: Other DNA sequences from this sample encode an identical CDR3 as well. The chain carries TRBV29-1 and TRBJ2-6; possibly TRBD1 for D (6 bases). Germline CDR1 reads SQVTM; CDR2 reads ANQGSEA. Deletions cut 6 bases from V and 3 bases from J, with 9 bases between. There are 13 residues in the CDR3. As DNA, the CDR3 is TGCAGCGTGACAGGCAATGGGGCCAACGTCCTGACTTTC. Translating it yields CSVTGNGANVLTF.

The V call is TRBV7-4, the J call TRBJ2-7; TRBD2 might be the D (7 bases). Trimming took off 3 bases at V and 2 bases at J, with 26 bases between the two ends. Germline lookup yields CDR1 SGHVT and CDR2 SQSDAQ. The CDR3 sequence is 19 residues long. CDR3 sequence reads: CASSFSGASLGGRAYEQYF. The CDR3 DNA follows: TGTGCCAGCAGCTTCTCGGGGGCTTCCCTCGGAGGGAGGGCCTACGAGCAGTACTTC.

The chain has TRBV19 and TRBJ1-1, with 8 bases lining up with TRBD1. In germline, CDR1 is LNHDA, CDR2 SQIVND (reference sequence). J lost 4 bases, V lost 6 bases, and 4 bases had no gene match. This CDR3 spans 13 amino acids. The CDR3 DNA follows: TGTGCCAGTAGCTTCGACAGGGGCACTGAAGCTTTCTTT. It translates to CASSFDRGTEAFF.

The chain is built from TRBV9 and TRBJ2-3; TRBD2 agrees at 9 bases. Germline V gene lookup returns CDR1 SGDLS and CDR2 YYNGEE. The CDR3 runs 15 residues. After removal of 6 bases from V and 0 bases from J, the junction contained 5 bases not matched to a gene. The CDR3: CASTSGIMSTDTQYF. The DNA of the CDR3 is TGTGCCAGCACTAGCGGGATTATGAGCACAGATACGCAGTATTTT.

The chain joins TRBV7-8 to TRBJ2-7, with 8 bases identical to TRBD1. CDR1 is SGHVS, CDR2 FQNEAQ, per germline. The CDR3 spans 14 residues. Losses at the gene ends were 7 bases for V and 5 bases for J; bases not matched to a gene: 10. The CDR3 loop is CASTRGRFRDEQYF. As DNA, the CDR3 is TGTGCCAGCACCAGGGGGCGTTTTCGGGACGAGCAGTACTTC.